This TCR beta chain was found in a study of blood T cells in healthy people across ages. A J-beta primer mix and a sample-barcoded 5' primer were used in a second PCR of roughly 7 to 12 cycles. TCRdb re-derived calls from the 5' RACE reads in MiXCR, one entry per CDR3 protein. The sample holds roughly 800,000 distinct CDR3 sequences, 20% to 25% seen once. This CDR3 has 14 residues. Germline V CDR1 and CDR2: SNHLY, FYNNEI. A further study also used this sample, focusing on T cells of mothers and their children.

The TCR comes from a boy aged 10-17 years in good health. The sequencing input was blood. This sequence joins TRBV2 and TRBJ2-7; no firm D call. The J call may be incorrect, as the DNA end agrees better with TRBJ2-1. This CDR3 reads CASSVYLGKDEQFF. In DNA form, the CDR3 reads TGTGCCAGCAGTGTGTATTTGGGAAAGGATGAGCAGTTCTTC.